Shown below are 11 T cell receptor beta chains from a single sample sequenced in a study of breast tumors, draining lymph nodes, adjacent tissues. The lymph nodes were axillary draining lymph nodes from breast cancer patients. From the multiplex PCR reads, TCRdb called clonotypes with MiXCR, one entry per CDR3 protein. There are 180,000 or so distinct CDR3 sequences in the sample; roughly 31% occur only once, and over 4% lies in the top ten. The specimen was axillary lymph node tissue. Receptors originate from a female donor with breast cancer. Some clones in this sample may be carry-over from other donors' samples.

This clonotype was counted many times. As DNA, the CDR3 is TGTGCCAGCAGCCCAGGGGTTACTAATCAGCCCCAGCATTTT. This codes for CASSPGVTNQPQHF. This chain connects TRBV7-2 to TRBJ1-5; weak D call: TRBD1 (6 bases). V was pared by 5 bases and J by 4 bases, with 12 bases between. The germline V gene encodes CDR1 SGHTA and CDR2 FQGNSA. The CDR3 length is 14 residues.

This clonotype appeared many times. CDR3 sequence: CASNPSGTSYEQYF. CDR3 DNA: TGTGCCAGCAATCCTAGCGGGACATCCTACGAGCAGTACTTC. The chain joins TRBV6-5 to TRBJ2-7, with 9 bases lining up with TRBD2. There are 14 residues in the CDR3. The ends lost 7 bases at V and 1 base at J; junction bases unmatched: 5. Germline CDR1 and CDR2: MNHEY and SVGAGI.

This clonotype has a count of ten or more. J is TRBJ2-3 and V is TRBV20-1; 13 positions agree with TRBD2. There are 15 residues in the CDR3. With 0 bases clipped from V and 7 bases from J, the junction kept 4 bases outside the gene matches. CDR1 and CDR2 (germline): DFQATT, SNEGSKA (reference sequence). CDR3 in amino acids: CSARDVLAGGYTQYF. The CDR3, as DNA: TGCAGTGCTAGAGATGTACTAGCGGGAGGGTATACGCAGTATTTT.

This rearrangement joins TRBV28 to TRBJ2-3, with D tentatively TRBD2 (5 bases). With 4 bases removed from V and 0 bases from J, the gap between germline ends came to 11 bases. This CDR3 contains 15 residues. Looked up from germline, CDR1 is MDHEN and CDR2 is SYDVKM. Here the CDR3 DNA reads TGTGCCAGCAGTTGGCTAGCAGCTAGCACAGATACGCAGTATTTT. This gives the protein CASSWLAASTDTQYF.

The chain joins TRBV28 to TRBJ1-6; D is possibly TRBD1 (6 bases). Germline CDR1 MDHEN, CDR2 SYDVKM. The CDR3 is made up of 15 amino acids. Trimming took 7 bases from V and 1 from J, leaving 11 bases between them. The CDR3, as DNA: TGTGCCAGCACCACAGGGAAATCCTATAATTCACCCCTCCACTTT. This encodes CASTTGKSYNSPLHF.

The chain is built from TRBV2 and TRBJ2-1; the match to TRBD2 covers 9 bases. CDR3 length: 15 residues. V trimming: 5 bases; J trimming: 3 bases; junction bases outside the gene matches: 5. Germline V gives CDR1 SNHLY, CDR2 FYNNEI. The CDR3 region has the DNA TGTGCCAGCAGTCCCAGCGGGGGGCACTACAATGAGCAGTTCTTC. Protein sequence: CASSPSGGHYNEQFF.

The chain has TRBV6-6 and TRBJ2-1, with D maybe TRBD1 (6 bases). The V gene's germline CDR1 is MNHNY and CDR2 SVGAGI (reference sequence). The CDR3 covers 16 residues. V was cut by 5 bases and J by 9 bases, with 23 bases left in between. This CDR3 is CASSHARVAGVSEQFF. The CDR3 nucleotides are TGTGCCAGCAGTCACGCTAGGGTGGCAGGGGTGAGTGAGCAGTTCTTC.

This clonotype was found many times. The chain has TRBV7-8 and TRBJ2-3; D tentatively reads TRBD1 or TRBD2 (7 bases each). V lost 5 bases, J lost 0 bases, and 15 bases lay in between. Germline CDR1 SGHVS, CDR2 FQNEAQ. CDR3 length: 16 residues. The CDR3 protein is CASSGRGRGSTDTQYF. The CDR3 coding sequence is TGTGCCAGCAGCGGAAGGGGGCGGGGGAGCACAGATACGCAGTATTTT.

This clonotype appeared many times. V and J are TRBV11-2 and TRBJ2-7; D uncertain. Trimming shortened V by 1 base and J by 0 bases, and 13 bases separated the two germline ends. Germline lookup yields CDR1 SGHAT and CDR2 FQNNGV. The length of the CDR3 is 16 residues. CDR3 in amino acids: CASSLGARWGSYEQYF. The DNA of the CDR3 is TGTGCCAGCAGCTTAGGGGCGCGGTGGGGCTCCTACGAGCAGTACTTC.

About this clonotype itself: A much larger clone is a single base away; this may be a read error. The rearrangement joins TRBV4-3 to TRBJ2-1, with D uncertain. Trimming cost V 0 bases and J 12 bases, with 15 bases left between them. The germline V gene has CDR1 LGHNA and CDR2 YSLEER. The CDR3 sequence is 14 residues long. Here the CDR3 reads CASSQELLDGGQFF. CDR3 DNA: TGCGCCAGCAGCCAAGAATTGCTAGACGGTGGGCAGTTCTTC.

By frequency in the sample, this clonotype is medium-sized. This chain connects TRBV15 to TRBJ2-5; D unresolved. Trimming removed 8 bases from V and 1 base from J, with 11 bases in between. Germline values: CDR1 LNHNV, CDR2 YYDKDF (reference sequence). This CDR3 comprises 13 residues. The CDR3 loop is CATRRKGQETQYF. The CDR3 DNA is TGTGCCACCCGCCGAAAGGGCCAAGAGACCCAGTACTTC.